The clone carrying this TCR beta chain appeared many times. What it recognizes is unknown. Using a J-beta primer mix together with a sample-barcoded 5' primer, a second PCR was run for roughly 7 to 11 cycles. TCRdb ran MiXCR on the 5' RACE reads and lists one entry per CDR3 protein. The sample contains 630,000 or so distinct CDR3 sequences, roughly 31% of which appear only once. Germline V gene data show CDR1 as SGHDT and CDR2 as YYEEEE. The ends lost 0 bases at V and 3 bases at J; junction bases unmatched: 8. The CDR3 is made up of 16 amino acids. This entry is derived from a study of blood T cells in healthy people across ages. Study-level background: The template switching approach captured approximately one barcoded beta molecule for every two T cells.

Overall study findings and caveats: Per-million-T-cell TCR beta diversity fell roughly linearly with age.

Each donor gave approximately 9.5 milliliters of peripheral blood. The chain couples TRBV5-6 to TRBJ2-7; 8 bases match TRBD1. The source material was blood. The source is a woman aged 80 or over in good health. The CDR3 loop reads CASSLVGQGASYEQYF. Here the CDR3 DNA reads TGTGCCAGCAGCTTGGTAGGTCAGGGGGCGAGCTACGAGCAGTACTTC.